The 2 T cell receptor beta chains below all came from one sample that was sequenced in a study of blood T cell repertoires in COVID-19. Sequencing was performed with immunoSEQ multiplex PCR; in TCRdb, only in-frame clones are kept and a portion is missing. The sample holds roughly 240,000 clones, over 75% seen once. Sequenced input: peripheral blood. These receptor sequences come from a man aged 45 to 65 with COVID-19, enrolled during active disease.

DNA for the CDR3: TGTGCCAGCAGTTACGGGGCGGGGTACGAGCAGTACTTC. Amino acid sequence: CASSYGAGYEQYF. The genes are TRBV6-2 or TRBV6-3 and TRBJ2-7, with D maybe TRBD2 (6 bases). This CDR3 has 13 amino acids. Germline V CDR1 and CDR2: MNHEY, SVGEGT. The V end was cut by 2 bases, the J end by 4 bases, with 9 bases between.

This chain connects TRBV6-6 to TRBJ1-6; tentatively, D is TRBD1 (6 bases). Germline V CDR1 and CDR2: MNHNY, SVGAGI (reference sequence). Trimming shortened V by 6 bases and J by 0 bases, and 21 bases separated the two germline ends. The CDR3 spans 19 residues. Here the CDR3 reads CASSRPQQGSSSYNSPLHF. DNA for the CDR3: TGTGCCAGCAGCCGACCTCAACAGGGCTCAAGCTCCTATAATTCACCCCTCCACTTT.